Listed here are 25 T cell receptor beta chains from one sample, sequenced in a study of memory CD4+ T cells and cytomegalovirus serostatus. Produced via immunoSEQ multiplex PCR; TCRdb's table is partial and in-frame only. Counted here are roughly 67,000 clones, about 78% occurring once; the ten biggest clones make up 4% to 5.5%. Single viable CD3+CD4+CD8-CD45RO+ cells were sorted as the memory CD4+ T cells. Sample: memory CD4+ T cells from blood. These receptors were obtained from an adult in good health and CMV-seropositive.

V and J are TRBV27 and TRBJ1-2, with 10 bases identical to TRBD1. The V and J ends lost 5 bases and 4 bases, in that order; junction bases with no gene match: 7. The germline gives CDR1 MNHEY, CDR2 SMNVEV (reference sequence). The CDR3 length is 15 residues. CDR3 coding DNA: TGTGCCAGCAGTCCGACAGGGACAGGGGTCTATGGCTACACCTTC. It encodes CASSPTGTGVYGYTF.

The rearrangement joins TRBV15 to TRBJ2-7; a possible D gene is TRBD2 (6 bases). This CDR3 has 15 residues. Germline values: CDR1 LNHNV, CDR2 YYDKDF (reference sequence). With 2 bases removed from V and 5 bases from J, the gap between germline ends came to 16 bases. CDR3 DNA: TGTGCCACCAGCAGACCGATGACGGGAGCCCACGAGCAGTACTTC. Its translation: CATSRPMTGAHEQYF.

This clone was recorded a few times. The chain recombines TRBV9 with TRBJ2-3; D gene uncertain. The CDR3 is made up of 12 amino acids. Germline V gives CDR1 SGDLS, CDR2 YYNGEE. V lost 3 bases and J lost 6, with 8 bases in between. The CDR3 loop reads CASSGYTDTQYF. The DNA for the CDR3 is TGTGCCAGCAGCGGGTATACGGATACGCAGTATTTT.

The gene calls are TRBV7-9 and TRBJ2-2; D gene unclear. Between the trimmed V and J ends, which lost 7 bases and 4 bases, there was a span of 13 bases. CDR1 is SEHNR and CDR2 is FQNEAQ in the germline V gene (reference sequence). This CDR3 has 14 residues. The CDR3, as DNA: TGTGCCAGCATCCCCGGACGTATCACCGGGGAGCTGTTTTTT. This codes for CASIPGRITGELFF.

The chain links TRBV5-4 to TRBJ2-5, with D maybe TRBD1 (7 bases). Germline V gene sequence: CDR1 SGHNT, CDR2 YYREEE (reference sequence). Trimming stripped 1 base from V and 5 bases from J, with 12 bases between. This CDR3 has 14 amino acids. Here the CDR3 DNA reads TGTGCCAGCAGCTTGAAGACAGGGAGGGAGACCCAGTACTTC. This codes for CASSLKTGRETQYF. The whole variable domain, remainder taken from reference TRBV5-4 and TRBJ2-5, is ETGVTQSPTHLIKTRGQQVTLRCSSQSGHNTVSWYQQALGQGPQFIFQYYREEENGRGNFPPRFSGLQFPNYSSELNVNALELDDSALYLCASSLKTGRETQYFGPGTRLLVL.

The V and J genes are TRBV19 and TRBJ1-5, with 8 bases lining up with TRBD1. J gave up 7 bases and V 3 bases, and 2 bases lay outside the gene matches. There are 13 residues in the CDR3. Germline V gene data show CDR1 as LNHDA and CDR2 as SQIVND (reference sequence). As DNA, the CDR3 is TGTGCCAGTAGTATGGACAGGGAGCAGCCCCAGCATTTT. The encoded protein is CASSMDREQPQHF.

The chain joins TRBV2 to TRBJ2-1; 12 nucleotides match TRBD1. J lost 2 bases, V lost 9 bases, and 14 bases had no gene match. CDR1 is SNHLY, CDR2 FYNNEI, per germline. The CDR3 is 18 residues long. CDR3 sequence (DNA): TGTGCCAGTTTTCCGGGACAGGGGGCGAGGAAGACCTACAATGAGCAGTTCTTC. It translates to CASFPGQGARKTYNEQFF. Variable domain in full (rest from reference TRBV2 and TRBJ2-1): EPEVTQTPSHQVTQMGQEVILRCVPISNHLYFYWYRQILGQKVEFLVSFYNNEISEKSEIFDDQFSVERPDGSNFTLKIRSTKLEDSAMYFCASFPGQGARKTYNEQFFGPGTRLTVL.

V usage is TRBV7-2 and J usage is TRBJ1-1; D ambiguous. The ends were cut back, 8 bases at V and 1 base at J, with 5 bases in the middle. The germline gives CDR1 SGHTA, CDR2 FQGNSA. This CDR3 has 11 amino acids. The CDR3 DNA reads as TGTGCCAGCGAAAGGAACACTGAAGCTTTCTTT. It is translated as CASERNTEAFF.

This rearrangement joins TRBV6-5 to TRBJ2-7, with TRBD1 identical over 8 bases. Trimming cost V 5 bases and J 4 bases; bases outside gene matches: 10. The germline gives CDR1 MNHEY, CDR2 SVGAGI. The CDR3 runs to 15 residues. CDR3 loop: CASSPDDRGHYEQYF. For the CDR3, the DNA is TGTGCCAGCAGTCCCGACGACAGGGGACATTACGAGCAGTACTTC.

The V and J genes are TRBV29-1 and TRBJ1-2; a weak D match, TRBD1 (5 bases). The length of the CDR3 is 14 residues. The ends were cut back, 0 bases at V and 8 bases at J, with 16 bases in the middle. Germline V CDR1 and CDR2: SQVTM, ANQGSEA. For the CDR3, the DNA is TGCAGCGTTGAAGATAAGGGGCAGTTCGGCGGCTACACCTTC. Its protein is CSVEDKGQFGGYTF. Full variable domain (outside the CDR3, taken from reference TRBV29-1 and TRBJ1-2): SAVISQKPSRDICQRGTSLTIQCQVDSQVTMMFWYRQQPGQSLTLIATANQGSEATYESGFVIDKFPISRPNLTFSTLTVSNMSPEDSSIYLCSVEDKGQFGGYTFGSGTRLTVV.

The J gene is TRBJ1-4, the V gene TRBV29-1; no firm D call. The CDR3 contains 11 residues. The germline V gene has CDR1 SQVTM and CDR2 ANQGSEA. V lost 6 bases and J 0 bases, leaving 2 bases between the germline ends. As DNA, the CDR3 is TGCAGCGTGACAACTAATGAAAAACTGTTTTTT. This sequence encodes CSVTTNEKLFF.

The CDR3 sequence: CATSRDQSDTQYF. CDR3 nucleotides: TGTGCCACCAGCAGAGATCAGTCAGATACGCAGTATTTT. This chain links TRBV15 with TRBJ2-3, with D hard to call. CDR3 length: 13 residues. Germline CDR1 and CDR2: LNHNV and YYDKDF (reference sequence). Trimming left V 0 bases short and J 4 bases short, with 5 bases between.

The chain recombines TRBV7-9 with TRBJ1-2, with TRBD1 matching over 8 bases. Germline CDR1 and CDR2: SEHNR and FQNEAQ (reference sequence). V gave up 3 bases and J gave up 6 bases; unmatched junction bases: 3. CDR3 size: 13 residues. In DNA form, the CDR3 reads TGTGCCAGCAGCTTGGACAGGGTCCATGGCTACACCTTC. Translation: CASSLDRVHGYTF.

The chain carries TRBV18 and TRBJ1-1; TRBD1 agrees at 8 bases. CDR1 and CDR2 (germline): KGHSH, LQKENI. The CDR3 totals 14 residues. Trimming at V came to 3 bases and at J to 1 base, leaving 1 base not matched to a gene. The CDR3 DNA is TGTGCCAGCTCACCGGGACAGGCGAACACTGAAGCTTTCTTT. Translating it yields CASSPGQANTEAFF.

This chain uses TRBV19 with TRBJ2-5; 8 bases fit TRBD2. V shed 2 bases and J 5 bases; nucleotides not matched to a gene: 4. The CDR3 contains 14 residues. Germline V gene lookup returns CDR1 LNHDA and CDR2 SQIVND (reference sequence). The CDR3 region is CASSIRGLGETQYF. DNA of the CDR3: TGTGCCAGTAGTATAAGGGGACTAGGGGAGACCCAGTACTTC.

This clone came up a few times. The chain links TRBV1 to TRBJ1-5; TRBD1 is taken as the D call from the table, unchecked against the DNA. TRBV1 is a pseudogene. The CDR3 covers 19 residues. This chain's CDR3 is CTSSQGAKNMSIWDQPQHF. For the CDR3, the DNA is TGCACCAGCAGCCAAGGGGCTAAGAACATGTCGATATGGGATCAGCCCCAGCATTTT.

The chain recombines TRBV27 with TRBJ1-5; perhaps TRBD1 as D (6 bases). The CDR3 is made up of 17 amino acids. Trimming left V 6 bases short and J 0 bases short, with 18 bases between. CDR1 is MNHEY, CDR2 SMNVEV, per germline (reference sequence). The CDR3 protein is CASSRITGISSNQPQHF. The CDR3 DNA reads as TGTGCCAGCAGCCGAATTACAGGGATCAGTAGCAATCAGCCCCAGCATTTT.

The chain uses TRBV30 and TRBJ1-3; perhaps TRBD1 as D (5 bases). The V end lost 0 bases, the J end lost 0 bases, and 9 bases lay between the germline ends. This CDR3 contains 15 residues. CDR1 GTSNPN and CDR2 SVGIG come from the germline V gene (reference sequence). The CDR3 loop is CAWSVVGLSGNTIYF. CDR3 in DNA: TGTGCCTGGAGTGTAGTGGGGCTCTCTGGAAACACCATATATTTT.

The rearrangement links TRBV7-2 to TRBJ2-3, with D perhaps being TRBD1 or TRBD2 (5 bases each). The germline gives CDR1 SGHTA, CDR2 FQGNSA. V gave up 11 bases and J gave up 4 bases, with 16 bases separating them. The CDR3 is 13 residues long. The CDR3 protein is CASAWGYPDTQYF. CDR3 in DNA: TGTGCCTCAGCCTGGGGGTACCCAGATACGCAGTATTTT.

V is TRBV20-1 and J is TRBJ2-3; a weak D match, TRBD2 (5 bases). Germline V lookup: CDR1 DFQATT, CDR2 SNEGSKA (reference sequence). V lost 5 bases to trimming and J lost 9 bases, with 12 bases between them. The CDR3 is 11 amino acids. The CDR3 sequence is CSADPTRTQYF. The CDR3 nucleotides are TGCAGTGCTGATCCTACTAGGACGCAGTATTTT.

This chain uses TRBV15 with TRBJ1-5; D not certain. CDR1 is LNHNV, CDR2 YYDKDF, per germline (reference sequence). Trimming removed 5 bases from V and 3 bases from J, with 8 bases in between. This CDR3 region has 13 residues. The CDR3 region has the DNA TGTGCCACCAGCCTCCTTCTCAATCAGCCCCAGCATTTT. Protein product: CATSLLLNQPQHF.

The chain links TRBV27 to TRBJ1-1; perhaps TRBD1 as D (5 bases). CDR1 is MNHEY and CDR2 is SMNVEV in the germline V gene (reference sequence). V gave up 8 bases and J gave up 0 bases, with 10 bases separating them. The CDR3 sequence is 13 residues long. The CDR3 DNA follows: TGTGCCAGCGGTTACAGGTTGAACACTGAAGCTTTCTTT. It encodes CASGYRLNTEAFF.

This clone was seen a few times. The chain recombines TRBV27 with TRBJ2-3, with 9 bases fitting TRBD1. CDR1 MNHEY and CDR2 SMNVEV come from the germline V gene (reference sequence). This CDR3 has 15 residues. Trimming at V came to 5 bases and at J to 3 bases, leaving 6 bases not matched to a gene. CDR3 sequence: CASSPRDRGTDTQYF. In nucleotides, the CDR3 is TGTGCCAGCAGTCCACGCGACAGGGGGACAGATACGCAGTATTTT.

For the CDR3, the DNA is TGTGCCACCAGCAGAGGGTTAGACAGGGCCATCTTTTTT. Translated: CATSRGLDRAIFF. V usage is TRBV15 and J usage is TRBJ1-4, with 7 bases that match TRBD1. The CDR3 sequence is 13 residues long. Trimming removed 1 base from V and 17 bases from J; junction bases left unmatched: 10. Germline CDR1 LNHNV, CDR2 YYDKDF (reference sequence).

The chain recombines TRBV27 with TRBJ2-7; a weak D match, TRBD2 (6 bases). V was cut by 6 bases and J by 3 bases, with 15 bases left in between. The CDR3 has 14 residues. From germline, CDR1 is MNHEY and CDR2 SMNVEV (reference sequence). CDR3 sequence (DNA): TGTGCCAGCAGGAGTCTAGCGACTGACTACGAGCAGTACTTC. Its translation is CASRSLATDYEQYF.